This entry concerns a single TCR beta chain. As handled by the study authors: Counts of nucleated cells, estimated from reference gene primer amplification, were obtained. Some clones are missing from TCRdb's copy, which holds only in-frame ones; the method was immunoSEQ multiplex PCR. The V and J calls and clone size are taken from that table; D and trimming were inferred from the DNA. The sample has about 54,000 clones; about 91% are singletons. V dropped 5 bases and J dropped 2; count of bases not matched to a gene: 5. Per the germline V gene, CDR1 is SGHRS and CDR2 is YFSETQ. This CDR3 contains 14 residues. This specimen belongs to a study of blood T cell repertoires in COVID-19. Across the whole study: Sites in the United States, Italy and Spain provided acute and convalescent COVID-19 samples. The analysed material was cDNA or gDNA that came from T cells, B-cell-depleted T cells, or PBMCs.

The rearrangement uses TRBV5-1 and TRBJ2-3, with 7 bases identical to TRBD2. The sequenced sample was peripheral blood. The clonotype was recovered from a woman in her fifties or sixties with active or convalescent COVID-19. CDR3 nucleotides: TGCGCCAGCAGAAGGCTAGCGGACACAGATACGCAGTATTTT. The encoded protein is CASRRLADTDTQYF.